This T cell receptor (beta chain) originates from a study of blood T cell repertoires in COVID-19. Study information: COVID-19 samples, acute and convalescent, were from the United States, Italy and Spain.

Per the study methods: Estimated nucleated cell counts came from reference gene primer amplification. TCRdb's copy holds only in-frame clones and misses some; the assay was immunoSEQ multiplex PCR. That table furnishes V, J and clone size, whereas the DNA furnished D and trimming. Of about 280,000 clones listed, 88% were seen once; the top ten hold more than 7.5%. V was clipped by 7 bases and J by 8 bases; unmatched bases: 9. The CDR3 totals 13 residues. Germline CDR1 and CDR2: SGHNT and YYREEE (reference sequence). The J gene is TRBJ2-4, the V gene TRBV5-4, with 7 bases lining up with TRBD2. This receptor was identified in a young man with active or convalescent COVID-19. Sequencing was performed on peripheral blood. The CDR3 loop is CASGLGGRDIQYF. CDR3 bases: TGTGCCAGCGGGCTCGGGGGGAGGGACATTCAGTACTTC.